One TCR beta chain is described in this entry. Germline V gene data show CDR1 as SEHNR and CDR2 as FQNEAQ (reference sequence). Deletions cut 4 bases from V and 6 bases from J, with 15 bases between. The CDR3 is 15 amino acids. The sample is drawn from a study of blood T cell repertoires in COVID-19. Produced via immunoSEQ multiplex PCR; TCRdb's table is partial and in-frame only. The sample shows a few hundred thousand clones, 80% to 85% of them seen only once. This clonotype was sampled from a woman in her fifties or sixties who had recovered from COVID-19. This chain uses TRBV7-9 with TRBJ2-2, with a weak D call TRBD1 (6 bases). The sample consisted of peripheral blood. The CDR3 is CASSSPTGSPGELFF. The CDR3 DNA sequence: TGTGCCAGCAGCTCACCCACAGGGTCCCCCGGGGAGCTGTTTTTT.